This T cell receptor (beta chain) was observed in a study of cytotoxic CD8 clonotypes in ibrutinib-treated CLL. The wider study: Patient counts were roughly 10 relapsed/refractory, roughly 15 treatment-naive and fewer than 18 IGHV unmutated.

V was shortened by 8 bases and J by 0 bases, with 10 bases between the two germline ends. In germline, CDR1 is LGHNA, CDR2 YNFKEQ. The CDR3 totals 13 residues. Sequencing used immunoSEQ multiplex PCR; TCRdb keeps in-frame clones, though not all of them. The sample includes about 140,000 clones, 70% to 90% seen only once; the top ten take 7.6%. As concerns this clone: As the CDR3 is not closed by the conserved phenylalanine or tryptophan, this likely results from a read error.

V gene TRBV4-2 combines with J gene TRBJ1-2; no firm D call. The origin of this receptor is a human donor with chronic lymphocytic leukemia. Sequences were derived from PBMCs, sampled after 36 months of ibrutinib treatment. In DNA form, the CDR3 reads TGTGCCAGCGAATACAGTTCTAACTATGGCTACACCTCC. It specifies CASEYSSNYGYTS.